This TCR beta chain was recorded in a study of T cells in Graves' hyperthyroidism and ophthalmopathy (dated 2019 in TCRdb). In the study overall: Peripheral blood samples were taken at initial diagnosis, before any treatment was given. TCR V-J signatures able to tell the groups apart were searched for in a discovery cohort of around 95 patients, of whom 43 had Graves' ophthalmopathy and 55 to 65 had stable Graves' hyperthyroidism. Prospective prediction of ophthalmopathy was tested in an independent validation cohort consisting of some 19 hyperthyroidism patients and some 17 patients who later progressed to ophthalmopathy. The 80 to 100 discovery patients were randomly divided into training and test sets at a 7:3 ratio. In addition, the study compared T-cell repertoires in thyroid tissue and in blood from over 5 Graves' hyperthyroidism patients. After blood sampling, hyperthyroidism patients were treated with methimazole at a starting dose of 30 mg daily, and ophthalmopathy patients were treated with high-dose intravenous methylprednisolone. The paper describes TCR Vbeta CDR3 sequencing of 120 to 150 peripheral blood samples, made up of 43 ophthalmopathy patients, approximately 76 hyperthyroidism patients and some 17 progressor patients.

Study-wide conclusions, independent of this receptor: During validation, the model predicted progression to ophthalmopathy a median of approximately 6 months ahead of onset, with almost 71% sensitivity and under 85% specificity. A 13 V-J signature model separated ophthalmopathy from stable hyperthyroidism, with around 90% sensitivity and 81.08% specificity in cross-validation and 80%/75% in testing. No statistical method was used to set the sample size in advance, and investigators knew the group allocation. Blood samples also contained most of the expanded thyroid clonotypes (frequency above 0.001), which suggests that blood repertoires may reflect thyroid immune responses.

Stable Graves' hyperthyroidism was defined as the absence of progression to ophthalmopathy over 18 months of follow-up. Hyperthyroidism patients were newly diagnosed, with disease duration under 2 months, and aged 18 to 65 years. The study excluded patients with uncontrolled infections, other autoimmune diseases, pregnancy or lactation. Diagnoses were based on clinical symptoms, serum thyroxine and TRAb, thyroid ultrasound and orbital computed tomography. PBMCs were isolated from 7.5 to 10 ml of fresh peripheral blood by Ficoll-Paque density gradient centrifugation. Total RNA was extracted with Trizol reagent, and quality was checked on an Agilent 2100 Bioanalyzer. The TCR beta CDR3 regions were amplified from the RNA transcripts. For the first round of RT-PCR on the TCR CDR3, the HTBI primer set was used together with the Qiagen OneStep RT-PCR kit. Libraries were constructed in a second round of multiplex PCR, after which size selection and purification were carried out. Sequencing of the libraries was done on an Illumina HiSeq2000 using paired-end 100 bp reads. The paper's processing steps were these. SOAPnuke was used to process the raw data, removing reads that contained adapters or uncalled bases, had a mean Phred below 15, or lacked an exact match to the constant primer or identifier. COPE v1.2.5 was used to merge the high-quality paired reads, and each unique nucleotide sequence was defined as a clonotype. Clonotypes were aligned to IMGT TRBV, TRBD and TRBJ reference segments using MiTCR v1.1. The analysis was restricted to V-J combinations with a frequency above 0.0001, which together covered roughly 99% of the repertoires. The TCS score was defined as F50 (clonal expansion) divided by E x V (chaos), with BLOSUM62-based TCRdist calculated between CDR3 peptides within each V-J. Welch's t-statistics and random forest reduced around 510 V-J features to roughly 13, which were used in a naive Bayes classifier (R e1071). Clones were called with MiXCR by TCRdb after fastp trimmed the public reads at Q25, and only in-frame beta chains were retained. Here each entry gathers all rows of one CDR3 protein and keeps the most common genes and DNA. These V and J calls originate from TCRdb's pipeline instead of the authors' own analysis. The sample table shows around 500,000 distinct CDR3 sequences, and over 13% are seen once. The ten largest clones take up 17% of the sample.

V is pruned by 5 bases and J by 5 bases, leaving 13 bases of the junction without a gene match. The germline V gene specifies SGHRS as CDR1 and YFSETQ as CDR2. The CDR3 sequence holds 15 residues, the cysteine and phenylalanine included. Solely the CDR3 DNA is kept, with 45 bases framed from the first base. This clonotype appeared many times. Its antigen is unknown. No qualities accompany the bases; no much larger clone lies one base away. Sequencing input: blood. This receptor was obtained from a woman younger than 35 with Graves' hyperthyroidism. The chain links TRBV5-1 with TRBJ2-7; 7 central nucleotides agree with TRBD1. The CDR3 region: CASSHRQGPSHEQYF. The bases read TGCGCCAGCAGTCATCGACAGGGCCCATCCCACGAGCAGTACTTC.